This TCR beta chain was observed in a study of shared clonotypes between healthy human individuals (TCRdb year 2020). As for the study more broadly: The cohort comprised a couple of women and a few men aged 18 to 49 years. For each donor, three plates each were used for CD4 naive and CD4 memory, two plates were used for CD8 naive, and one plate was used for CD8 memory. To estimate repertoire size and how much clonotype sharing occurs between individuals, the study deeply sequenced the blood TCR repertoires of roughly 5 healthy adults. Libraries were prepared and TCR repertoires were sequenced by different laboratories using diverse techniques, in order to increase sequencing depth and limit assay-specific biases. Leukapheresis yielded between about 0.85 and 10 billion PBMCs per donor. Broad study findings and their caveats: Estimated clonotype richness was generally larger for naive than for memory subsets. Clonotypes shared by all four sorted-subset donors showed higher generation probabilities than non-shared clonotypes. Based on pairwise subsampling, the degree of clonotype sharing among donors was expected to be affected by sequencing depth. Rarefaction of sorted-subset datasets indicated incomplete sequencing despite the large sequencing depth. Because the study included only a small number of donors, the genetic and exposure-history diversity represented was limited. Sampling was limited to blood, and TCR repertoires in tissue likely differ from TCR repertoires in blood. Sharing across four donors was observed for approximately 4.6% of naive CD4, 3% to 3.5% of naive CD8, around 2.5% of memory CD4, and roughly 0.4% of memory CD8 clonotypes.

Using the deep immunoSEQ assay, multiplex PCR amplified TCR CDR3 regions from genomic DNA. For each cell subset, the extracted genomic DNA was distributed evenly across all wells of several immunoSEQ 96-well plates, and each plate served as one replicate. For sorted subsets, 200 ng of genomic DNA, equivalent to 25,000 to 35,000 T cell genomes, went into each replicate PCR. The purified libraries were quantified using a Qubit 3.0 fluorometer, sized with a Bioanalyzer 2100, and then quantified again using the KAPA Library Quantification kit. Each immunoSEQ 96-well plate was sequenced on its own single-read 150-cycle Illumina NextSeq 550 flow cell. As for how the authors treated the data: Because only junctional sequences without quality scores were contained in the immunoSEQ output, filtering matching that applied to full-length reads could not be performed. Sequences were annotated with PyIR, a Python wrapper for IgBLAST v1.9, and V/J genes and CDR3 were assigned using IMGT germline references. Any read was removed if the V/J assignment was weak (E-value above 1e-6), the CDR3 was missing, or the read contained stop codons, out-of-frame junctions, or ambiguous translated residues. V3J clonotypes were defined as sequences sharing the same inferred V gene, J gene, and CDR3 amino acid sequence. The percentage overlap between two repertoires was calculated by dividing the number of shared unique clonotypes by the size of the smaller repertoire. Richness of each repertoire was evaluated using RTK rarefaction, the Chao1 estimator, and Recon v2.1 estimates of unobserved clonotypes. For all TCRbeta clonotypes obtained by the gDNA method from several donors, generation probabilities were computed with OLGA. Imported from immuneACCESS, the table was reduced by TCRdb to in-frame sequences with V and J called. These copies leave out some clones; in studies compared against another copy, an unresolved V gene accounts for under half, and the cause of the remainder is not known. V and J calls and clone size follow that table, whereas D and trimming were derived from the DNA. A total of 650,000 to 800,000 clones appear in this sample, roughly 72% of them only once. Roughly 1.8% of the sample belongs to the ten largest clones.

The donors were healthy, HIV-negative adults who had no recently reported acute infections or vaccinations. Every donor was a Caucasian adult living in Nashville, Tennessee, USA. CD4+ T cells were enriched through magnetic negative selection, after which naive cells were positively selected on CD45RA and the remaining negative fraction served as the memory subset. Blood was obtained by leukapheresis, after which PBMCs were separated by Ficoll-Histopaque density gradient centrifugation and cryopreserved in liquid nitrogen vapor phase. Analytical flow cytometry was used to check the purity and quantity of every magnetically sorted T cell population. Each sorted fraction had its genomic DNA isolated and then quantified by UV absorbance on a Nanodrop 2000c. As concerns this clone: Its antigen has not been determined. Base qualities were left out, and no much larger clone turns up one base away.

The V end loses 4 bases and the J end loses 4 bases, and a stretch of 17 bases separates them. From the cysteine through the phenylalanine, the CDR3 covers 15 amino acids. Left in the record is the CDR3 DNA by itself, 45 bases read in frame from the first base. The germline V gene (reference sequence) gives CDR1 as SGHNT and CDR2 as YYREEE. The clonotype comes from a woman in her thirties in good health. The specimen sequenced was memory CD4+ T cells sorted from blood. The cell subset or site tag for this specimen amounts to: CD45RA-negative fraction. Recombination joined TRBV5-4 with TRBJ1-2, and possibly TRBD1, on 6 matching bases. The CDR3 here reads CASSPNSRQVYGYTF. The DNA is TGTGCCAGCAGCCCCAATTCTAGACAGGTCTATGGCTACACCTTC.